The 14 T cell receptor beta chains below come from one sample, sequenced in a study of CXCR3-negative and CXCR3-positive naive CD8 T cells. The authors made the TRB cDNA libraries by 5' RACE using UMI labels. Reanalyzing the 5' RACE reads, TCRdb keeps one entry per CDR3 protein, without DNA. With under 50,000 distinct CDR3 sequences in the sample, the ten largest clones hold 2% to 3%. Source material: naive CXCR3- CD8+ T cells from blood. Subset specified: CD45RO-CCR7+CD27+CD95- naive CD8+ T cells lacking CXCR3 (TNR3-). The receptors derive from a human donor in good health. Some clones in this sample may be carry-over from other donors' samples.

The CDR3 loop reads CASSVGLAEGNEQFF. This chain uses TRBV9 with TRBJ2-1; TCRdb reports TRBD2, a call that lacks DNA to check it against. From germline, CDR1 is SGDLS and CDR2 YYNGEE. The CDR3 loop spans 15 amino acids.

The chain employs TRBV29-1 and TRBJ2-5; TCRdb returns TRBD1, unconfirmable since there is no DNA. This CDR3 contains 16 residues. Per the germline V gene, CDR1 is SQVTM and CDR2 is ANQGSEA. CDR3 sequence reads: CSLPSLGVGSGETQYF.

CDR3 loop: CSARSVRHEQYF. The chain links TRBV20-1 to TRBJ2-7; TCRdb proposes TRBD1, but this gene call is untestable without DNA. The CDR3 contains 12 residues. In germline, CDR1 is DFQATT, CDR2 SNEGSKA (reference sequence).

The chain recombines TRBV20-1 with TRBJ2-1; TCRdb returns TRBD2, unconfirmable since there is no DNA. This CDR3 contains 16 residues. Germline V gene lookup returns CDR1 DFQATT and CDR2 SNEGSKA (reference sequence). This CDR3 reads CSARDARGRSYNEQFF.

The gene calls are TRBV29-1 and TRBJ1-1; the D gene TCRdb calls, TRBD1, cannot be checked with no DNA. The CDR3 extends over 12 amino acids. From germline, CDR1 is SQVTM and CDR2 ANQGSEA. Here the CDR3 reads CSVVPVNTEAFF.

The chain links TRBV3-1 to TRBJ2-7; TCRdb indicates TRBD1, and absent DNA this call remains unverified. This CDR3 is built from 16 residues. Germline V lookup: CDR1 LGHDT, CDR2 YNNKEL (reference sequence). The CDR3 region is CASSQVSWGRGYEQYF.

This CDR3 is CASSYSGTYEQYF. The chain combines TRBV6-6 with TRBJ2-7. The CDR3 loop spans 13 amino acids. Germline V CDR1 and CDR2: MNHNY, SVGAGI (reference sequence).

The CDR3 sequence is CASSVQGARVLHLTGELFF. The chain combines TRBV28 with TRBJ2-2; TCRdb reports TRBD1, a call that lacks DNA to check it against. Germline V gene lookup returns CDR1 MDHEN and CDR2 SYDVKM. The length of the CDR3 is 19 residues.

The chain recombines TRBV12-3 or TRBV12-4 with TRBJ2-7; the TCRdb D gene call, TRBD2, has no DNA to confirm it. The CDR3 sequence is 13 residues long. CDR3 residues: CASSPGGPSEQYF.

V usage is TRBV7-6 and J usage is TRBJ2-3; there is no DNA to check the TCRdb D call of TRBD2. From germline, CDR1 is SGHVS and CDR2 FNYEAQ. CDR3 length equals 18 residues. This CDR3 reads CASSLGSSDSSSTDTQYF.

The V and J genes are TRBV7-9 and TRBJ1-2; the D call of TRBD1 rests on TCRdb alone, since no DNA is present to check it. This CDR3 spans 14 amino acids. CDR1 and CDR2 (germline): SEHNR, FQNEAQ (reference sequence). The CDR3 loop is CASSSGQGLHGYTF.

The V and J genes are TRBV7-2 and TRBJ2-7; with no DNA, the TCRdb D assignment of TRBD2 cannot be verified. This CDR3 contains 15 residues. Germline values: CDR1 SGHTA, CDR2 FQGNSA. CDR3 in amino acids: CASRQGLADSYEQYF.

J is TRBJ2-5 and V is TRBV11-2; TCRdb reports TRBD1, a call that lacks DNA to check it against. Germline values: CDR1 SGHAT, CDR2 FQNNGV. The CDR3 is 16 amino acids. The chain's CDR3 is CASSLTVRQIQETQYF.

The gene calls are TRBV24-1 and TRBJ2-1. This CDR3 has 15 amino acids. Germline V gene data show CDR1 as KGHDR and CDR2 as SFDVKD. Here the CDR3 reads CATSDLGSSYNEQFF.